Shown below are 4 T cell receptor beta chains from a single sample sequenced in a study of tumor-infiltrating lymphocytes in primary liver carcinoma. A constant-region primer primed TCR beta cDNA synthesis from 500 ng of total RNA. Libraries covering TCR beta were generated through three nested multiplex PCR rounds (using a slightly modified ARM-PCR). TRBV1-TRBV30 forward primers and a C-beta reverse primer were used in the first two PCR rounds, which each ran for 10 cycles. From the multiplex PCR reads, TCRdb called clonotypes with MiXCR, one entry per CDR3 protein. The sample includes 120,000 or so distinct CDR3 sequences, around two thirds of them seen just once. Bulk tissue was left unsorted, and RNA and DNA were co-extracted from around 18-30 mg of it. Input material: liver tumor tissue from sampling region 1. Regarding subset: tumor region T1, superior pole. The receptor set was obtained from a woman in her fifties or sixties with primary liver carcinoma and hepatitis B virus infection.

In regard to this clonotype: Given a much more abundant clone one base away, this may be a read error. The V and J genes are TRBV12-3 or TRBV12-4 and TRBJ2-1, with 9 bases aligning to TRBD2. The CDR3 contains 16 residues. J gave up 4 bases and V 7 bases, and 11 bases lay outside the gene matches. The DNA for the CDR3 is TGTGCCAGCACGAAGTCTGGGACTAGCAGATACAATGAGCAGTTCTTC. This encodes CASTKSGTSRYNEQFF.

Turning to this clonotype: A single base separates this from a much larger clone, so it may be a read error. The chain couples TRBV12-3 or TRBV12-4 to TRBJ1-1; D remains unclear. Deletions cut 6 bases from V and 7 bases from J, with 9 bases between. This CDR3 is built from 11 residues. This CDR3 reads CASRVRIEAFF. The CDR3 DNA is TGTGCCAGCAGGGTGAGGATTGAAGCTTTCTTT.

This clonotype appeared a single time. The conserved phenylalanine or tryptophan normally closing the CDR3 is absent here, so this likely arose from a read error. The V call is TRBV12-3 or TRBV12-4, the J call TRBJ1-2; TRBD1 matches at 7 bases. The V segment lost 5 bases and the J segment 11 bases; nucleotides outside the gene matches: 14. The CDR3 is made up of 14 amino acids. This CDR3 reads CASSQYDRVGGYTI. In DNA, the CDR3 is TGTGCCAGCAGTCAGTACGACAGGGTGGGTGGTTACACCATC.

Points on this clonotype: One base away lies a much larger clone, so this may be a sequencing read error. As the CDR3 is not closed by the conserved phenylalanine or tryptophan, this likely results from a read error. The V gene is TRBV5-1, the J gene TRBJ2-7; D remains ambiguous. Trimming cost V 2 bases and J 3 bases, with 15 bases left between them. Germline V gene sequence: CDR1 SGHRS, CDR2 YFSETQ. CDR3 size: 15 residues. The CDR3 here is CASSFNPGSDYEQYL. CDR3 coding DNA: TGCGCCAGCAGCTTTAACCCCGGATCGGACTACGAGCAGTACTTA.